These T cell receptor beta chains were read from a single sample in a study of cytomegalovirus exposure and HLA in healthy donors. TCRdb's table, derived via immunoSEQ multiplex PCR, lists solely in-frame clones and lacks some. The sample contains about 220,000 clones, about 90% of which appear only once. Sequences were obtained from PBMCs. Receptors originate from a woman aged 18-29 years in good health and CMV-seronegative. The CDR3 runs from the conserved cysteine through the conserved F or W. The D gene is left open where the match is weak. Part of the rows lack a size; the others show once, few, many or a class for expanded clones.

v_gene	abundance	j_gene	d_gene	CDR3aa	CDR3nt
TRBV11-3	-	TRBJ2-7	TRBD2	CASSIGTSGRGLEQYF	TGTGCCAGCAGCATAGGGACTAGCGGGAGGGGATTGGAGCAGTACTTC
TRBV4-1	-	TRBJ1-4	TRBD1	CASSLKGQGTEKLFF	TGCGCCAGCAGCCTGAAAGGACAGGGCACTGAAAAACTGTTTTTT
TRBV5-7	-	TRBJ2-4	-	CASSFPGRELGNIQYF	TGTGCCAGCAGCTTTCCAGGCAGGGAATTGGGAAACATTCAGTACTTC
TRBV6-5	-	TRBJ1-2	TRBD1	CASARQGFNYGYTF	TGTGCCAGCGCCCGACAGGGGTTTAACTATGGCTACACCTTC
TRBV28	-	TRBJ1-6	-	CASSLEVRNSPLHF	TGTGCCAGCAGTTTGGAGGTGAGAAATTCACCCCTCCACTTT
TRBV5-6	-	TRBJ2-5	-	CASSLIRETQYF	TGTGCCAGCAGCTTGATCAGGGAGACCCAGTACTTC
TRBV27	few	TRBJ1-1	-	CASSGHGTEAFF	TGTGCCAGCAGTGGACACGGCACTGAAGCTTTCTTT
TRBV7-6	-	TRBJ2-2	-	CASSLGQDGGELFF	TGTGCCAGCAGCTTAGGACAGGATGGCGGGGAGCTGTTTTTT
TRBV28	once	TRBJ1-1	-	CASSLTTATEAFF	TGTGCCAGCAGTTTAACTACGGCCACTGAAGCTTTCTTT
TRBV19	-	TRBJ2-2	-	CASWAGRRTGELFF	TGTGCCAGCTGGGCGGGAAGGCGTACCGGGGAGCTGTTTTTT
TRBV6-5	-	TRBJ2-3	-	CASSPGIMMADTQYF	TGTGCCAGCTCCCCGGGAATTATGATGGCAGATACGCAGTATTTT
TRBV10-2	-	TRBJ2-1	-	CASSDIRGSGRDEQFF	TGCGCCAGCAGTGACATAAGAGGCAGCGGTAGGGATGAGCAGTTCTTC
TRBV29-1	-	TRBJ1-2	-	CSGERVTYGYTF	TGCAGCGGGGAGAGGGTTACCTATGGCTACACCTTC